The clone carrying this T cell receptor (beta chain) was detected only a few times. Its specificity is unknown. This entry belongs to a study of T-cell reconstitution after alpha-beta-depleted transplantation in children. Library preparation (for TCRbeta) was performed with unique molecular identifiers. MiXCR, run by TCRdb on the PCR reads, gives a single entry per CDR3 protein. The data show about 290,000 distinct CDR3 sequences, with just over 7.5% seen just once and over 7.5% held by the top ten. General study findings and limits: Some patients showed high day-60 TCRbeta diversity, which derived from surviving recipient T cells and thymic progenitors. As was reported, about two months after transplant, alpha-beta T cells came from several hundred expanded graft clones. T-cell numbers and diversity one year post-transplant derived largely from freshly generated T cells.

Germline loops: CDR1 SGHTA, CDR2 FQGNSA. The CDR3 length is 14 residues. V gave up 1 base and J gave up 7 bases, with 13 bases separating them. This material consisted of peripheral blood, taken 360 days after TCRalphabeta/CD19-depleted stem cell transplant. This rearrangement joins TRBV7-2 to TRBJ1-2; tentative D call: TRBD1 (6 bases). This TCR was sampled from a female patient aged 2-15 years who had a stem cell transplant for Fanconi anemia, so the T cells may come from the graft donor. The DNA for the CDR3 is TGTGCCAGCAGCTTAGACAACAGGGTTGGTGGCTACACCTTC. Translated, it gives CASSLDNRVGGYTF.